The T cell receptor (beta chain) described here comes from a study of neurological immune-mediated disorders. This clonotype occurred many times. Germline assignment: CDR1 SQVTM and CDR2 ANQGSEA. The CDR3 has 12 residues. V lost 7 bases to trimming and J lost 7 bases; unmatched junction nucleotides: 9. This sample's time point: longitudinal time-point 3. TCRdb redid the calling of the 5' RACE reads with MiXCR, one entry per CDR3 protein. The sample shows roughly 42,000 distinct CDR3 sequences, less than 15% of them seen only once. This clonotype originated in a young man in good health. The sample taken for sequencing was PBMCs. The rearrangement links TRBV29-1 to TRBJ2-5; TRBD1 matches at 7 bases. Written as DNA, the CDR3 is TGCAGCGCCGGACAGGTCCTGGGGACCCAGTACTTC. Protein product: CSAGQVLGTQYF.